This T cell receptor (beta chain) was sequenced during a study of T cells in Graves' hyperthyroidism and ophthalmopathy. The wider study: It was at initial diagnosis, before any treatment, that peripheral blood was collected.

This clonotype was recorded many times. Its antigen is unknown. Template material for amplifying TCR beta CDR3 regions consisted of RNA transcripts. Using the HTBI primer set, a first-round RT-PCR was run on the TCR CDR3. TCRdb reanalysed the multiplex PCR reads using MiXCR and keeps one entry per CDR3 protein. The sample lists about 300,000 distinct CDR3 sequences; less than 30% were seen once. Initially, at the first diagnosis of hyperthyroidism and before any ophthalmopathy symptoms, blood was sampled. The PBMCs had their origin in less than 13 ml of fresh peripheral blood. Study outcomes and limitations: Researchers report that a 13 V-J model separated ophthalmopathy from stable hyperthyroidism.

Input material: blood. This clonotype was sampled from a man in his forties with Graves' hyperthyroidism that later progressed to Graves' ophthalmopathy.

The chain's CDR3 is CASSPPKGPTYEQYF. The CDR3, as DNA: TGTGCCAGCTCACCCCCAAAGGGACCAACCTACGAGCAGTACTTC. The V gene is TRBV18, the J gene TRBJ2-7; D is tentatively TRBD1 or TRBD2 (5 bases each). The CDR3 runs 15 residues. Looked up from germline, CDR1 is KGHSH and CDR2 is LQKENI. V lost 3 bases, J lost 2 bases, and 14 bases lay in between.